The 8 T cell receptor beta chains below were found in one sample sequenced in a study of shared clonotypes between healthy human individuals. Sequencing was performed with immunoSEQ multiplex PCR; in TCRdb, only in-frame clones are kept and a portion is missing. The profile shows 2 million to 2.5 million clones, 90% to 96% of them singletons. Source material: naive CD4+ T cells sorted from blood. Noted subset: CD45RA+ positively selected. All receptors come from a man aged 18 to 35 in good health.

As for this clone: Other DNA sequences in the sample encode the same CDR3. V usage is TRBV6-6 and J usage is TRBJ2-2; D is ambiguous. V lost 3 bases and J 0 bases, leaving 8 bases between the germline ends. This CDR3 has 15 residues. CDR1 and CDR2 (germline): MNHNY, SVGAGI (reference sequence). CDR3 in amino acids: CASSYSGPNTGELFF. The CDR3 coding sequence is TGTGCCAGCAGTTATTCCGGACCGAACACCGGGGAGCTGTTTTTT.

The chain carries TRBV7-3 and TRBJ2-1; maybe TRBD1 (7 bases). Germline V gene lookup returns CDR1 SGHTA and CDR2 FQGTGA. V was cut by 5 bases and J by 9 bases, with 20 bases left in between. This CDR3 is built from 15 residues. The DNA for the CDR3 is TGTGCCAGCAGCCCTAACGGTCAGGGGGGCAGTGAGCAGTTCTTC. Its translation: CASSPNGQGGSEQFF.

The gene calls are TRBV5-8 and TRBJ1-6; D gene uncertain. With 0 bases removed from V and 8 bases from J, the gap between germline ends came to 6 bases. This CDR3 is built from 13 residues. Germline values: CDR1 SGHTS, CDR2 YDEGEE. The CDR3 here is CASSLVWDSPLHF. The CDR3 DNA sequence: TGTGCCAGCAGCTTGGTTTGGGATTCACCCCTCCACTTT.

The chain employs TRBV11-2 and TRBJ2-7; D not certain. CDR3 length equals 11 residues. Looked up from germline, CDR1 is SGHAT and CDR2 is FQNNGV. Trimming stripped 5 bases from V and 8 bases from J, with 10 bases between. The CDR3 nucleotides are TGTGCCAGCAGCCCCGGCGTCCAGCAGTACTTC. This codes for CASSPGVQQYF.

The genes are TRBV19 and TRBJ1-1; D perhaps matches TRBD1 (6 bases). The CDR3 loop spans 13 amino acids. V dropped 8 bases and J dropped 8 bases, with 18 bases sitting between them. The germline gives CDR1 LNHDA, CDR2 SQIVND (reference sequence). As DNA, the CDR3 is TGTGCCAGTGGCTCCCTTCAGGGGATCGAAGCTTTCTTT. Translated, it gives CASGSLQGIEAFF.

The gene calls are TRBV25-1 and TRBJ1-2; D perhaps matches TRBD1 (5 bases). This CDR3 has 11 amino acids. The germline V and J ends were trimmed by 5 bases and 5 bases, with 6 bases remaining between them. CDR1 and CDR2 from the germline V gene are MGHDK and SYGVNS. CDR3 sequence: CASSRGYGYTF. CDR3 in DNA: TGTGCCAGCAGTCGGGGGTATGGCTACACCTTC.

The CDR3 is CASNTLDRVNTEAFF. Here the CDR3 DNA reads TGTGCCAGCAACACTCTAGACAGGGTGAACACTGAAGCTTTCTTT. The gene calls are TRBV27 and TRBJ1-1, with 7 bases that match TRBD1. CDR3 size: 15 residues. The V gene end was trimmed by 7 bases and the J gene end by 0 bases; junction bases not matched to a gene: 8. Per germline, CDR1 MNHEY and CDR2 SMNVEV (reference sequence).

To note about this clone: The sample contains more than one DNA sequence encoding this CDR3. V and J are TRBV30 and TRBJ2-5; no clear D. The CDR3 extends over 11 amino acids. Germline lookup yields CDR1 GTSNPN and CDR2 SVGIG (reference sequence). V was trimmed by 2 bases and J by 2 bases, leaving 3 bases between them. The CDR3 DNA follows: TGTGCCTGGAGTAAACAAGAGACCCAGTACTTC. Its protein product is CAWSKQETQYF.